The 31 T cell receptor beta chains below all came from one sample that was sequenced in a study of cytomegalovirus exposure and HLA in healthy donors. Amplification used 60 Vbeta primers and 13 Jbeta primers. Sequencing was performed with immunoSEQ multiplex PCR; in TCRdb, only in-frame clones are kept and a portion is missing. Of around 99,000 clones listed, approximately 71% are singletons. Sequenced: PBMCs. Source of these receptors: a woman in her seventies in good health and CMV-seropositive.

The chain is built from TRBV7-2 and TRBJ2-5, with 8 nucleotides matching TRBD2. The CDR3 is 16 amino acids. The V segment lost 5 bases and the J segment 4 bases; nucleotides outside the gene matches: 12. The germline CDR1 and CDR2 sequences are SGHTA and FQGNSA. Here the CDR3 reads CASSLPQAGVGETQYF. For the CDR3, the DNA is TGTGCCAGCAGCCTCCCCCAAGCGGGGGTGGGAGAGACCCAGTACTTC.

Only one count was recorded for this clone. This CDR3 reads CASSQSINRGGKLFF. In DNA form, the CDR3 reads TGTGCCAGCAGCCAATCGATAAACAGGGGGGGAAAACTGTTTTTT. The V gene is TRBV16, the J gene TRBJ1-4; 8 bases match TRBD1. The CDR3 loop spans 15 amino acids. Germline assignment: CDR1 KGHSY and CDR2 FQNENV. The trim removed 0 bases at V and 10 bases at J, leaving 7 bases unmatched.

The rearrangement uses TRBV4-3 and TRBJ2-1; possible D gene TRBD2, 5 bases. Germline CDR1 is LGHNA and CDR2 is YSLEER. There are 12 residues in the CDR3. Trimming removed 1 base from V and 10 bases from J, with 8 bases in between. CDR3 region: CASSQGRVEQFF. DNA for the CDR3: TGCGCCAGCAGCCAAGGGCGGGTGGAGCAGTTCTTC.

This clone appeared once. Written as DNA, the CDR3 is TGTGCCAGCAGGCCCCGAGGACAGGGCTCAGATACGCAGTATTTT. It translates to CASRPRGQGSDTQYF. V usage is TRBV5-6 and J usage is TRBJ2-3; TRBD1 aligns across 8 bases. J was trimmed by 4 bases and V by 5 bases; bases with no gene match: 9. The CDR3 sequence is 15 residues long. Per germline, CDR1 SGHDT and CDR2 YYEEEE.

The rearrangement joins TRBV9 to TRBJ2-4, with D possibly TRBD2 on 7 matching bases. The V end lost 0 bases, the J end lost 2 bases, and 18 bases lay between the germline ends. CDR1 and CDR2 from the germline V gene are SGDLS and YYNGEE. This CDR3 is built from 18 residues. CDR3 DNA sequence: TGTGCCAGCAGCGTAGAGGGGAAGGGGGGGCTTACCAAAAACATTCAGTACTTC. It is translated as CASSVEGKGGLTKNIQYF.

The chain is built from TRBV5-1 and TRBJ2-1, with TRBD1 as a possible D gene (6 bases). The germline V gene encodes CDR1 SGHRS and CDR2 YFSETQ. Trimming removed 0 bases from V and 6 bases from J, with 10 bases in between. The CDR3 extends over 14 amino acids. The CDR3 region has the DNA TGCGCCAGCAGCTTGGGGCAGGGGATCAATGAGCAGTTCTTC. It specifies CASSLGQGINEQFF.

This clone has just one count. The chain carries TRBV19 and TRBJ2-7; D gene uncertain. V was cut by 7 bases and J by 0 bases, with 13 bases left in between. Germline lookup yields CDR1 LNHDA and CDR2 SQIVND (reference sequence). CDR3 length: 14 amino acids. CDR3 sequence (DNA): TGTGCCAGTACCCCCGACTCAAGCTCCTACGAGCAGTACTTC. This codes for CASTPDSSSYEQYF.

The genes are TRBV7-8 and TRBJ2-5; 11 nucleotides agree with TRBD2. Trimming at V came to 5 bases and at J to 5 bases, leaving 16 bases not matched to a gene. CDR1 and CDR2 from the germline V gene are SGHVS and FQNEAQ. The CDR3 has 18 amino acids. The CDR3 nucleotides read TGTGCCAGCAGCACACCCCCCTTGGGTAGCGGGGGGGTTGAGACCCAGTACTTC. Encoded protein: CASSTPPLGSGGVETQYF.

CDR3 DNA: TGTGCCTGGAGTCTCTTGCGACAGGGGTACGAGCAGTACTTC. This sequence encodes CAWSLLRQGYEQYF. V gene TRBV30 combines with J gene TRBJ2-7; 8 positions match TRBD1. Germline V lookup: CDR1 GTSNPN, CDR2 SVGIG (reference sequence). V lost 2 bases to trimming and J lost 4 bases; unmatched junction nucleotides: 7. The CDR3 spans 14 residues.

The CDR3 protein is CASSPTGDGYTF. The CDR3 DNA is TGTGCCAGCAGCCCTACAGGGGATGGCTACACCTTC. V gene TRBV11-2 combines with J gene TRBJ1-2; 7 positions agree with TRBD1. V trimming: 5 bases; J trimming: 6 bases; junction bases outside the gene matches: 3. This CDR3 has 12 residues. Germline V lookup: CDR1 SGHAT, CDR2 FQNNGV.

The rearrangement joins TRBV19 to TRBJ2-1; weak D call: TRBD2 (7 bases). Germline V gene lookup returns CDR1 LNHDA and CDR2 SQIVND (reference sequence). The CDR3 consists of 12 residues. The V end was cut by 6 bases, the J end by 8 bases, with 11 bases between. For the CDR3, the DNA is TGTGCCAGTAGCCGCGGGGGCTATGAGCAGTTCTTC. Translation: CASSRGGYEQFF.

This clone was recorded a few times. The CDR3 loop is CATDRGTDTQYF. The CDR3 nucleotides read TGTGCCACAGACAGGGGTACAGATACGCAGTATTTT. The chain joins TRBV6-6 to TRBJ2-3, with 8 bases matching TRBD1. V trimming: 10 bases; J trimming: 3 bases; junction bases outside the gene matches: 3. Germline V lookup: CDR1 MNHNY, CDR2 SVGAGI (reference sequence). This CDR3 spans 12 amino acids.

The chain carries TRBV6-1 and TRBJ2-1, with D unresolved. There are 14 residues in the CDR3. Germline assignment: CDR1 MNHNS and CDR2 SASEGT. Trimming removed 5 bases at V and 9 bases at J, with 17 bases between. As DNA, the CDR3 is TGTGCCAGCAGTATCCCCCAGCCCGGCGGTGAGCAGTTCTTC. Its translation: CASSIPQPGGEQFF.

The CDR3: CASSLGAGGLYNEQFF. The CDR3 region has the DNA TGTGCCAGCAGCTTGGGTGCGGGGGGGCTCTACAATGAGCAGTTCTTC. V usage is TRBV5-4 and J usage is TRBJ2-1, with TRBD2 matching over 9 bases. The germline V gene encodes CDR1 SGHNT and CDR2 YYREEE (reference sequence). This CDR3 contains 16 residues. V shed 0 bases, J shed 3 bases, and the junction held 4 bases outside the gene matches.

This clone was observed a few times. The chain is built from TRBV10-2 and TRBJ2-7, with 8 bases identical to TRBD2. The germline gives CDR1 WSHSY, CDR2 SAAADI. The CDR3 runs to 15 residues. The junction had 7 bases not matched to a gene; V was cut back by 4 bases and J by 2 bases. This CDR3 is CASSVLAGYPYEQYF. CDR3 DNA: TGCGCCAGCAGTGTCCTAGCGGGTTATCCCTACGAGCAGTACTTC.

This clone was recorded a few times. V is TRBV30 and J is TRBJ1-2; D uncertain. This CDR3 comprises 11 residues. The V and J ends lost 4 bases and 4 bases respectively, with 7 bases between them. Germline CDR1 GTSNPN, CDR2 SVGIG (reference sequence). CDR3 in amino acids: CAWTGLYGYTF. The DNA of the CDR3 is TGTGCCTGGACAGGCCTCTATGGCTACACCTTC.

This clone was recorded only once. The chain is built from TRBV25-1 and TRBJ2-1; 8 bases map to TRBD1. This CDR3 has 13 amino acids. The junction had 3 bases not matched to a gene; V was cut back by 3 bases and J by 8 bases. Germline V gene lookup returns CDR1 MGHDK and CDR2 SYGVNS. The CDR3 loop is CASSEDRAHEQFF. The CDR3 DNA follows: TGTGCCAGCAGTGAGGACAGGGCTCATGAGCAGTTCTTC.

This chain links TRBV5-5 with TRBJ1-1, with TRBD1 as a possible D gene (6 bases). This CDR3 is 15 amino acids long. Per the germline V gene, CDR1 is SGHKS and CDR2 is YYEKEE (reference sequence). The germline V and J ends were trimmed by 4 bases and 2 bases, with 15 bases remaining between them. The CDR3: CASSRTGLGNTEAFF. For the CDR3, the DNA is TGTGCCAGCAGCCGTACAGGGTTGGGAAACACTGAAGCTTTCTTT.

The chain joins TRBV10-1 to TRBJ1-6; 11 bases are a match to TRBD1. This CDR3 has 17 residues. Looked up from germline, CDR1 is WNHNN and CDR2 is SYGVQD (reference sequence). V dropped 2 bases and J dropped 8; count of bases not matched to a gene: 8. The CDR3 bases are TGCGCCAGCAGTGAGGAAGCCGGGACAGGGGGTGATTCACCCCTCCACTTT. It specifies CASSEEAGTGGDSPLHF.

The V gene is TRBV15, the J gene TRBJ1-3; the D is unclear. Germline V CDR1 and CDR2: LNHNV, YYDKDF (reference sequence). Trimming took off 5 bases at V and 2 bases at J, with 13 bases between the two ends. This CDR3 has 15 residues. The CDR3 protein is CATSGEVFAGNTIYF. Here the CDR3 DNA reads TGTGCCACCAGCGGGGAGGTATTCGCTGGAAACACCATATATTTT.

This clone has more than one count but fewer than ten. This sequence joins TRBV19 and TRBJ1-2; D perhaps matches TRBD1 (5 bases). This CDR3 spans 14 amino acids. Trimming took 3 bases from V and 6 from J, leaving 14 bases between them. Germline V gene data show CDR1 as LNHDA and CDR2 as SQIVND (reference sequence). The CDR3 sequence: CASSIRIRDDGYTF. In nucleotides, the CDR3 is TGTGCCAGTAGTATCAGGATCAGGGATGATGGCTACACCTTC.

This chain uses TRBV9 with TRBJ2-3, with 12 bases lining up with TRBD1. The V segment lost 4 bases and the J segment 5 bases; nucleotides outside the gene matches: 8. Germline CDR1 SGDLS, CDR2 YYNGEE. There are 16 residues in the CDR3. This chain's CDR3 is CASSSTGTGGIDTQYF. CDR3 nucleotides: TGTGCCAGCAGCTCCACCGGGACAGGGGGCATAGATACGCAGTATTTT. The full variable domain, rest sourced from reference TRBV9 and TRBJ2-3, is DSGVTQTPKHLITATGQRVTLRCSPRSGDLSVYWYQQSLDQGLQFLIQYYNGEERAKGNILERFSAQQFPDLHSELNLSSLELGDSALYFCASSSTGTGGIDTQYFGPGTRLTVL.

The V and J genes are TRBV2 and TRBJ1-5; the match to TRBD1 covers 8 bases. Germline lookup yields CDR1 SNHLY and CDR2 FYNNEI. There are 16 residues in the CDR3. V was clipped by 2 bases and J by 4 bases; unmatched bases: 7. The CDR3 here is CASSESPTGGNQPQHF. DNA for the CDR3: TGTGCCAGCAGTGAATCACCAACAGGGGGAAATCAGCCCCAGCATTTT.

The sample holds a few counts of this clone. The J gene is TRBJ1-1, the V gene TRBV5-1, with D tentatively TRBD1 (5 bases). Germline loops: CDR1 SGHRS, CDR2 YFSETQ. V lost 5 bases to trimming and J lost 3 bases, with 14 bases between them. The CDR3 consists of 14 residues. The CDR3 region has the DNA TGCGCCAGCAGACCGCGTGGGGCGTACACTGAAGCTTTCTTT. It translates to CASRPRGAYTEAFF. Full variable domain (rest looked up from reference TRBV5-1 and TRBJ1-1): KAGVTQTPRYLIKTRGQQVTLSCSPISGHRSVSWYQQTPGQGLQFLFEYFSETQRNKGNFPGRFSGRQFSNSRSEMNVSTLELGDSALYLCASRPRGAYTEAFFGQGTRLTVV.

This clone has just a few counts. The chain links TRBV30 to TRBJ2-4; 9 bases match TRBD2. CDR1 and CDR2 (germline): GTSNPN, SVGIG (reference sequence). The CDR3 spans 15 residues. Trimming cost V 1 base and J 6 bases; bases outside gene matches: 7. CDR3 residues: CAWSAAGGRRNIQYF. The CDR3 region has the DNA TGTGCCTGGAGTGCCGCGGGGGGGCGAAGAAACATTCAGTACTTC.

This chain links TRBV13 with TRBJ1-1; 9 nucleotides agree with TRBD1. In germline, CDR1 is PRHDT, CDR2 FYEKMQ (reference sequence). The CDR3 covers 13 residues. V lost 7 bases to trimming and J lost 4 bases; unmatched junction nucleotides: 4. CDR3 amino acids: CASTRTGATEAFF. The CDR3 region has the DNA TGTGCCAGCACAAGGACAGGGGCCACTGAAGCTTTCTTT.

V usage is TRBV11-2 and J usage is TRBJ1-2; weak D call: TRBD1 (5 bases). V lost 5 bases and J lost 6, with 16 bases in between. Germline loops: CDR1 SGHAT, CDR2 FQNNGV. CDR3 length equals 14 residues. The CDR3 reads CASSPRGRGHGYTF. CDR3 coding DNA: TGTGCCAGCAGCCCCCGGGGGAGGGGCCATGGCTACACCTTC.

This clone occurred a few times. V usage is TRBV2 and J usage is TRBJ1-6; D is unresolved. CDR1 and CDR2 from the germline V gene are SNHLY and FYNNEI. Trimming removed 2 bases at V and 9 bases at J, with 11 bases between. This CDR3 is 14 amino acids long. Written as DNA, the CDR3 is TGTGCCAGCAGTGAAACCGTTGCTAGTTCACCCCTCCACTTT. As protein: CASSETVASSPLHF.

This rearrangement joins TRBV4-1 to TRBJ1-5; a possible D gene is TRBD1 (5 bases). Trimming removed 0 bases from V and 7 bases from J, with 16 bases in between. CDR3 length: 16 residues. Germline V lookup: CDR1 MGHRA, CDR2 YSYEKL. Written as DNA, the CDR3 is TGCGCCAGCAGCCAAGATCGGGGGACCTCACCACAGCCCCAGCATTTT. It translates to CASSQDRGTSPQPQHF.

The chain recombines TRBV5-1 with TRBJ1-1; 8 bases map to TRBD1. This CDR3 region has 15 residues. The junction had 4 bases not matched to a gene; V was cut back by 2 bases and J by 1 base. From germline, CDR1 is SGHRS and CDR2 YFSETQ. DNA of the CDR3: TGCGCCAGCAGCTTTGAGACAGGGGAGAACACTGAAGCTTTCTTT. As protein: CASSFETGENTEAFF.

The chain employs TRBV29-1 and TRBJ1-2; 7 nucleotides align to TRBD1. The CDR3 length is 13 residues. Germline CDR1 SQVTM, CDR2 ANQGSEA. Trimming took 1 base from V and 7 from J; bases not matched to a gene: 6. The CDR3 reads CSVEVLTGLGYTF. The CDR3 nucleotides are TGCAGCGTTGAAGTCCTGACAGGGCTTGGCTACACCTTC. Filled out from reference TRBV29-1 and TRBJ1-2, the complete variable domain reads SAVISQKPSRDICQRGTSLTIQCQVDSQVTMMFWYRQQPGQSLTLIATANQGSEATYESGFVIDKFPISRPNLTFSTLTVSNMSPEDSSIYLCSVEVLTGLGYTFGSGTRLTVV.